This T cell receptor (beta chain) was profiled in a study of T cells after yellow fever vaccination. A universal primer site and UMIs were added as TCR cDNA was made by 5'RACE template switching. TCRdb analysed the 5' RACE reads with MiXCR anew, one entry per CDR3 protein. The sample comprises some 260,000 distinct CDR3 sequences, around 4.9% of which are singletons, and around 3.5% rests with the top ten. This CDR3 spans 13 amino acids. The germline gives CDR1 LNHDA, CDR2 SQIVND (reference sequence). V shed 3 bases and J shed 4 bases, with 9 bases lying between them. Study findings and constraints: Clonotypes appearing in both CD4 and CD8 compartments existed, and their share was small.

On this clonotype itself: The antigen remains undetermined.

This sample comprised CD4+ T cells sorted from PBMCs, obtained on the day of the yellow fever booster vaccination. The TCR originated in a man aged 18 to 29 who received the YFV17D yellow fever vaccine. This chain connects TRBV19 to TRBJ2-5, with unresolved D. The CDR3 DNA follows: TGTGCCAGTAGTATCGGGTTAGGAGAGACCCAGTACTTC. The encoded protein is CASSIGLGETQYF.